These 23 T cell receptor beta chains were all obtained from the same sample, sequenced in a study of tissue T cells after allogeneic stem cell transplantation. Only in-frame clones appear in the TCRdb table, and some are missing; sequencing was by immunoSEQ multiplex PCR. The table lists 10,000 or so clones, around 64% of them singletons, with 9% to 9.5% in the top ten. This specimen consisted of tissue from the ileum, obtained at autopsy. These receptors all stem from a woman between 18 and 55 years old with breast cancer.

This clone was seen only a few times. The chain employs TRBV30 and TRBJ1-6, with a weak D call TRBD1 (5 bases). V was clipped by 1 base and J by 7 bases, with 11 bases between them. Germline CDR1 GTSNPN, CDR2 SVGIG (reference sequence). The CDR3 loop spans 14 amino acids. This chain's CDR3 is CAWSGGRYNSPLHF. In nucleotides, the CDR3 is TGTGCCTGGAGTGGGGGGAGGTACAATTCACCCCTCCACTTT.

In this sample, this clone turned up once. CDR3: CAISAQGGIEAFF. The CDR3 nucleotides read TGTGCCATCAGTGCTCAGGGGGGGATTGAAGCTTTCTTT. This chain connects TRBV10-3 to TRBJ1-1; 7 nucleotides agree with TRBD1. The CDR3 is 13 amino acids. Trimming cost V 4 bases and J 7 bases; bases outside gene matches: 6. The V gene's germline CDR1 is ENHRY and CDR2 SYGVKD.

This chain joins TRBV4-3 and TRBJ1-3; D remains unclear. The CDR3 has 11 amino acids. The germline V gene has CDR1 LGHNA and CDR2 YSLEER. Between the trimmed V and J ends, which lost 0 bases and 9 bases, there was a span of 3 bases. CDR3 nucleotides: TGCGCCAGCAGCCAAGATGGCACCATATATTTT. Its protein is CASSQDGTIYF.

This clone was counted between two and nine times. The chain links TRBV28 to TRBJ2-1; 10 nucleotides line up with TRBD2. The V gene end was trimmed by 2 bases and the J gene end by 7 bases; junction bases not matched to a gene: 8. The CDR3 has 16 residues. The V gene's germline CDR1 is MDHEN and CDR2 SYDVKM. The CDR3 bases are TGTGCCAGCAGTTTAGGTAACAGCGGGAGGGTTAATGAGCAGTTCTTC. Protein sequence: CASSLGNSGRVNEQFF.

This clone showed up just a few times. The genes are TRBV12-2 and TRBJ2-4. TRBV12-2 is a known pseudogene. This CDR3 is 17 amino acids long. In DNA, the CDR3 is TGTGCAAGTCGCTATCCGGGACGGTTTTTAGCCAAAAACATTCAGTACTTC. Its translation is CASRYPGRFLAKNIQYF.

This rearrangement joins TRBV30 to TRBJ2-1; D perhaps matches TRBD2 (6 bases). Trimming took 0 bases from V and 4 from J, leaving 16 bases between them. CDR1 and CDR2 from the germline V gene are GTSNPN and SVGIG (reference sequence). The CDR3 runs 16 residues. CDR3 sequence (DNA): TGTGCCTGGAGTGTGGGGAGTAGCGGTTTTTACAATGAGCAGTTCTTC. Encoded protein: CAWSVGSSGFYNEQFF.

The chain employs TRBV24-1 and TRBJ1-2; D is unclear. Trimming took 3 bases from V and 4 from J, leaving 5 bases between them. Germline lookup yields CDR1 KGHDR and CDR2 SFDVKD. The CDR3 sequence is 12 residues long. The CDR3 DNA follows: TGTGCCACCAGTGATGCGCGCTATGGCTACACCTTC. Protein product: CATSDARYGYTF.

This clone was picked up one time. This chain uses TRBV3-1 (or the pseudogene TRBV3-2) with TRBJ2-7, with D possibly matching TRBD1 (5 bases). V was cut by 3 bases and J by 5 bases, with 17 bases left in between. The CDR3 contains 15 residues. Germline CDR1 reads LGHDT; CDR2 reads YNNKEL (reference sequence). In nucleotides, the CDR3 is TGTGCCAGCAGCCATGGTTCGTCCAGGGCCCACGAGCAGTACTTC. This translates into CASSHGSSRAHEQYF.

This chain uses TRBV28 with TRBJ2-5; possibly TRBD1 for D (6 bases). Trimming cost V 7 bases and J 2 bases, with 14 bases left between them. Germline V gene data show CDR1 as MDHEN and CDR2 as SYDVKM. The CDR3 is made up of 14 amino acids. CDR3 bases: TGTGCCAGCACCAGGACAGCAATTCAAGAGACCCAGTACTTC. Amino acids: CASTRTAIQETQYF.

This chain connects TRBV21-1 to TRBJ2-7; the DNA was not used to check the table's D call, TRBD2. TRBV21-1 is listed as a pseudogene. The CDR3 runs 10 residues. The CDR3 protein is CASSKGGRGF. The CDR3 DNA reads as TGTGCCAGCAGCAAAGGAGGGAGGGGCTTC.

The rearrangement uses TRBV7-9 and TRBJ2-2; D is ambiguous. V was clipped by 1 base and J by 8 bases, with 5 bases between them. The CDR3 consists of 12 residues. Germline assignment: CDR1 SEHNR and CDR2 FQNEAQ (reference sequence). CDR3 sequence: CASSLELGELFF. CDR3 coding DNA: TGTGCCAGCAGCTTAGAACTGGGGGAGCTGTTTTTT.

The CDR3 coding sequence is TGTGCCAGCAGCCCTCGGGAGCGGACCTACAATGAGCAGTTCTTC. This encodes CASSPRERTYNEQFF. V usage is TRBV9 and J usage is TRBJ2-1; D is perhaps TRBD2 (6 bases). Germline values: CDR1 SGDLS, CDR2 YYNGEE. With 4 bases removed from V and 2 bases from J, the gap between germline ends came to 13 bases. The CDR3 runs 15 residues. Based on the CDR3 plus reference TRBV9 and TRBJ2-1, the full variable domain is DSGVTQTPKHLITATGQRVTLRCSPRSGDLSVYWYQQSLDQGLQFLIQYYNGEERAKGNILERFSAQQFPDLHSELNLSSLELGDSALYFCASSPRERTYNEQFFGPGTRLTVL.

This clone turned up a few times. The genes are TRBV2 and TRBJ2-7, with TRBD1 matching over 8 bases. Germline V gene sequence: CDR1 SNHLY, CDR2 FYNNEI. The V gene end was trimmed by 8 bases and the J gene end by 5 bases; junction bases not matched to a gene: 5. This CDR3 is built from 12 residues. DNA for the CDR3: TGTGCCAGCGTAGTACAGGGGGACGAGCAGTACTTC. It yields the protein CASVVQGDEQYF.

The chain couples TRBV11-1 to TRBJ2-4, with 7 positions matching TRBD2. The CDR3 is made up of 15 amino acids. The germline CDR1 and CDR2 sequences are SGHAT and FQDESV (reference sequence). Germline trimming cut 5 bases from V and 1 base from J; bases unmatched to any gene: 5. CDR3 protein: CASSTREGAKNIQYF. In DNA, the CDR3 is TGTGCCAGCAGCACCAGGGAGGGGGCCAAAAACATTCAGTACTTC.

The gene calls are TRBV2 and TRBJ2-5, with D unclear. With 4 bases removed from V and 11 bases from J, the gap between germline ends came to 8 bases. The CDR3 sequence is 10 residues long. Germline lookup yields CDR1 SNHLY and CDR2 FYNNEI. The CDR3 nucleotides are TGTGCCAGCAGTGTAGCTAATCAGTACTTC. The encoded protein is CASSVANQYF.

The chain has TRBV27 and TRBJ2-2, with a weak D call TRBD1 (5 bases). The CDR3 covers 15 residues. Germline loops: CDR1 MNHEY, CDR2 SMNVEV (reference sequence). The V end was cut by 7 bases, the J end by 5 bases, with 17 bases between. The CDR3 coding sequence is TGTGCCAGCACTCCTCTATTGGGGCCTACCGGGGAGCTGTTTTTT. It codes for CASTPLLGPTGELFF.

This chain links TRBV4-2 with TRBJ2-1; 8 bases fit TRBD2. The V segment lost 0 bases and the J segment 7 bases; nucleotides outside the gene matches: 8. The CDR3 runs to 16 residues. Germline V gene data show CDR1 as LGHNA and CDR2 as YNFKEQ. The CDR3 DNA sequence: TGTGCCAGCAGCCAAGATTGGGGACTAGGCAGTAATGAGCAGTTCTTC. Amino acid sequence: CASSQDWGLGSNEQFF.

The CDR3 DNA reads as TGCGCCAGCAGCCAATCGGGACAGCGATACGAGCAGTACTTC. Protein: CASSQSGQRYEQYF. V is TRBV4-1 and J is TRBJ2-7, with 7 bases matching TRBD1. The CDR3 length is 14 residues. Germline CDR1 MGHRA, CDR2 YSYEKL. V was pared by 2 bases and J by 4 bases, with 5 bases of the junction left unmatched.

V and J are TRBV5-1 and TRBJ2-5; 7 positions match TRBD1. CDR1 and CDR2 (germline): SGHRS, YFSETQ. CDR3 size: 18 residues. V was pared by 0 bases and J by 1 base, with 12 bases of the junction left unmatched. The CDR3 loop is CASSLVGWKGATQETQYF. The CDR3 DNA reads TGCGCCAGCAGCTTGGTAGGGTGGAAGGGGGCAACCCAAGAGACCCAGTACTTC.

In this sample, this clone turned up once. V is TRBV30 and J is TRBJ1-3; tentative D call: TRBD1 (6 bases). V lost 2 bases and J lost 7, with 6 bases in between. The CDR3 extends over 11 amino acids. Germline CDR1 and CDR2: GTSNPN and SVGIG (reference sequence). CDR3: CAWSTGNTIYF. In DNA form, the CDR3 reads TGTGCCTGGAGTACAGGGAACACCATATATTTT.

The table lists this clone with a few counts. The CDR3 DNA follows: TGTGCCAGCGGTCCGACGGACCTCAATTATGGCTACACCTTC. Its translation is CASGPTDLNYGYTF. The chain links TRBV11-2 to TRBJ1-2; no definite D call. CDR3 size: 14 residues. Germline loops: CDR1 SGHAT, CDR2 FQNNGV. Deletions cut 8 bases from V and 5 bases from J, with 18 bases between.

In its sample, this clone was seen a few times. J is TRBJ2-5 and V is TRBV12-5, with D hard to call. With 1 base removed from V and 4 bases from J, the gap between germline ends came to 10 bases. Germline assignment: CDR1 LGHNT and CDR2 FRNRAP. This CDR3 region has 14 residues. This chain's CDR3 is CASGLGAPVETQYF. In DNA form, the CDR3 reads TGTGCTAGTGGTTTGGGGGCGCCTGTAGAGACCCAGTACTTC.

This chain links TRBV7-9 with TRBJ2-1; D call uncertain. Germline V gene sequence: CDR1 SEHNR, CDR2 FQNEAQ (reference sequence). V was clipped by 1 base and J by 2 bases, with 15 bases between them. The CDR3 contains 17 residues. The DNA of the CDR3 is TGTGCCAGCAGCTTAGGATTTGTTTTCACCACCTACAATGAGCAGTTCTTC. Protein sequence: CASSLGFVFTTYNEQFF.